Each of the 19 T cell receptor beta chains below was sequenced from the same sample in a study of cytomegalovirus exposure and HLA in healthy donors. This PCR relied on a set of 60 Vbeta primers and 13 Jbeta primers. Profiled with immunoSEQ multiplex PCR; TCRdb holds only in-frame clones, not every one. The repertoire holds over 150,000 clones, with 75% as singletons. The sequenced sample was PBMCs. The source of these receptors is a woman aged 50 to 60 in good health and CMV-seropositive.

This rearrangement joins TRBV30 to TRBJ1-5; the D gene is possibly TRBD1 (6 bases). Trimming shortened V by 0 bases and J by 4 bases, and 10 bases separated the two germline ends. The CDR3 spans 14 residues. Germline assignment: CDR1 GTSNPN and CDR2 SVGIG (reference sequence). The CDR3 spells CAWSVGGANQPQHF. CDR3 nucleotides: TGTGCCTGGAGTGTAGGGGGGGCTAATCAGCCCCAGCATTTT.

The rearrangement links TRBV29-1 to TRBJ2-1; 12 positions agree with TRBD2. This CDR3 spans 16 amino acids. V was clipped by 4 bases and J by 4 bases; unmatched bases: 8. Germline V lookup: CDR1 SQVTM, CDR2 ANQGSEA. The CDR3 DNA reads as TGCAGCGTTGGGCCGCTGACTAGCGGGGGATACAATGAGCAGTTCTTC. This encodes CSVGPLTSGGYNEQFF.

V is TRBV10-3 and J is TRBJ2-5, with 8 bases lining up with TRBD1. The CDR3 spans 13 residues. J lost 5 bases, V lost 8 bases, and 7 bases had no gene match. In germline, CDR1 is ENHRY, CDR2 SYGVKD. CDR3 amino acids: CAIGTGGGETQYF. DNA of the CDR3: TGTGCCATCGGGACAGGAGGGGGTGAGACCCAGTACTTC.

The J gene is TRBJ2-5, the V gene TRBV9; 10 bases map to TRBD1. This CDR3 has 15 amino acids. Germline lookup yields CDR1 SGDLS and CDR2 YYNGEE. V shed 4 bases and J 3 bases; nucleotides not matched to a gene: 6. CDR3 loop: CASSSTGTGEETQYF. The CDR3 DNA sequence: TGTGCCAGCAGCTCCACCGGGACAGGGGAAGAGACCCAGTACTTC.

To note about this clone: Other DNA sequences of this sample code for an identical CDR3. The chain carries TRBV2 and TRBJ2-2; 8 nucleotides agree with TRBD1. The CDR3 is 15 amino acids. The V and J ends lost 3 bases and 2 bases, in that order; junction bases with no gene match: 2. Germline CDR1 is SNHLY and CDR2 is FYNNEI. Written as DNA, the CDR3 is TGTGCCAGCAGTGATCAGGGGGCAAACACCGGGGAGCTGTTTTTT. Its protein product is CASSDQGANTGELFF.

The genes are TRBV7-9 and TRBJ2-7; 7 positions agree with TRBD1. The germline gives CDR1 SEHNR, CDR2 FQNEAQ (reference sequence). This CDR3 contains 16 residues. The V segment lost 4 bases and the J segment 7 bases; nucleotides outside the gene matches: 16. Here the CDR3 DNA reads TGTGCCAGCAGCTCAGCCCGGACAGGATCCATCCTGGAGCAGTACTTC. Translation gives CASSSARTGSILEQYF.

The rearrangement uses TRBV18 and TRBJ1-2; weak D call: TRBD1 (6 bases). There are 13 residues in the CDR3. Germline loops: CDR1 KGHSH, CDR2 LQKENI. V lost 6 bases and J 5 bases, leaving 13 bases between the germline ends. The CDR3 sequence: CASSRTEFYGYTF. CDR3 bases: TGTGCCAGCTCTCGGACAGAATTTTATGGCTACACCTTC.

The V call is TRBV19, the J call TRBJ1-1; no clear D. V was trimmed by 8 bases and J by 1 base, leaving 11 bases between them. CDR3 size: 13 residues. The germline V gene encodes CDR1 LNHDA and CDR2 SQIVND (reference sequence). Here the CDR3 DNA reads TGTGCCAGTCTGACAACGCGGAACACTGAAGCTTTCTTT. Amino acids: CASLTTRNTEAFF.

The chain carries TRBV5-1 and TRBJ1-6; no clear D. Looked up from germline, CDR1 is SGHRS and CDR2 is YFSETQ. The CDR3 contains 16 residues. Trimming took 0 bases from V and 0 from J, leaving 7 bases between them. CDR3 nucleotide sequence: TGCGCCAGCAGCTTGGTGGGAGACTCCTATAATTCACCCCTCCACTTT. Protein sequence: CASSLVGDSYNSPLHF.

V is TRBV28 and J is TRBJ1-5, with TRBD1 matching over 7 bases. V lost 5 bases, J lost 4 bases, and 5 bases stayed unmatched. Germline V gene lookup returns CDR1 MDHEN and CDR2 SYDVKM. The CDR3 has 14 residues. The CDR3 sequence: CASSPGQSNQPQHF. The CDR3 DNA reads TGTGCCAGCAGTCCGGGACAGAGTAATCAGCCCCAGCATTTT.

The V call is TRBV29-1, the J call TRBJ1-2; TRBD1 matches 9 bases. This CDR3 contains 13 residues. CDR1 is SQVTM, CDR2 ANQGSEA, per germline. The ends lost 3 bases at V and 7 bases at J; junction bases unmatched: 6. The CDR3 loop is CSVDATGGSGYTF. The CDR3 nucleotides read TGCAGCGTTGACGCGACAGGGGGAAGTGGCTACACCTTC.

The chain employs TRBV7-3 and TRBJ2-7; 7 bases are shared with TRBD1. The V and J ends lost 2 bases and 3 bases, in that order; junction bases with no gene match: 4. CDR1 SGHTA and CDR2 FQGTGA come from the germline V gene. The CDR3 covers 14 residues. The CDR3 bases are TGTGCCAGCAGCTTAGGGGACAGCCGCTACGAGCAGTACTTC. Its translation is CASSLGDSRYEQYF.

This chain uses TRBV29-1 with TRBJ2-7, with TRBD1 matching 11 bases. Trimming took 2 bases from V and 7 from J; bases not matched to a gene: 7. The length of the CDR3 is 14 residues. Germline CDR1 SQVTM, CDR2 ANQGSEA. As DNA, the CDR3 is TGCAGCGTTGAAACGGGACAGGGGGGAGGAGAGCAGTACTTC. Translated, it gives CSVETGQGGGEQYF.

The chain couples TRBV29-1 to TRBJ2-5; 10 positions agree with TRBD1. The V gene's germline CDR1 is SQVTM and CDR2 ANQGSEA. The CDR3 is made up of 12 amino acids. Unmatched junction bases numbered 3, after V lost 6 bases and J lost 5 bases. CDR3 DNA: TGCAGCGTCGGGACAGGGGCGGAGACCCAGTACTTC. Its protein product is CSVGTGAETQYF. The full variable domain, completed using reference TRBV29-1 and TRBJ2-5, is SAVISQKPSRDICQRGTSLTIQCQVDSQVTMMFWYRQQPGQSLTLIATANQGSEATYESGFVIDKFPISRPNLTFSTLTVSNMSPEDSSIYLCSVGTGAETQYFGPGTRLLVL.

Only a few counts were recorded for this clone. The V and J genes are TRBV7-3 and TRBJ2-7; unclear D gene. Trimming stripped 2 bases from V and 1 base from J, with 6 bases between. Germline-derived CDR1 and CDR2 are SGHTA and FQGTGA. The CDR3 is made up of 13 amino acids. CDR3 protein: CASSLAGSYEQYF. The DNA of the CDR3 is TGTGCCAGCAGCTTAGCCGGGTCCTACGAGCAGTACTTC.

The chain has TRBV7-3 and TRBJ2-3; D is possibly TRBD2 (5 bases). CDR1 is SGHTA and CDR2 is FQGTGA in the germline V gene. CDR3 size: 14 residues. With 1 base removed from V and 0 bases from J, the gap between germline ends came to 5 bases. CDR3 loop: CASSLRGSTDTQYF. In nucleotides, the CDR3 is TGTGCCAGCAGCTTAAGAGGGAGCACAGATACGCAGTATTTT.

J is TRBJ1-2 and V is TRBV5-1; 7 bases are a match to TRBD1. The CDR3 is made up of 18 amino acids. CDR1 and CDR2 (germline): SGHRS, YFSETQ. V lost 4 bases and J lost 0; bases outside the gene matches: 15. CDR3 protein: CASSMAGTATSANYGYTF. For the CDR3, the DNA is TGCGCCAGCAGCATGGCCGGGACAGCTACGTCGGCTAACTATGGCTACACCTTC.

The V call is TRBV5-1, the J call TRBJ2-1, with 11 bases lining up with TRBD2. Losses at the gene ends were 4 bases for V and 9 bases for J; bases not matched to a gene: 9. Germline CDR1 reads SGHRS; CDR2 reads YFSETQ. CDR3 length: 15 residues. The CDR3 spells CASSDGASGGIEQFF. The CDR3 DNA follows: TGCGCCAGCAGCGACGGGGCTAGCGGGGGGATTGAGCAGTTCTTC. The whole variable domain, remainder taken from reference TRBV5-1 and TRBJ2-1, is KAGVTQTPRYLIKTRGQQVTLSCSPISGHRSVSWYQQTPGQGLQFLFEYFSETQRNKGNFPGRFSGRQFSNSRSEMNVSTLELGDSALYLCASSDGASGGIEQFFGPGTRLTVL.

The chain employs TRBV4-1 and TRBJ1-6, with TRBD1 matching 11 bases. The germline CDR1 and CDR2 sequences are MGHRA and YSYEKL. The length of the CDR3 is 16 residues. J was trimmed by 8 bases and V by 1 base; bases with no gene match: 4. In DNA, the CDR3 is TGCGCCAGCAGCCAAGCTGGACAGGGGGCCGATTCACCCCTCCACTTT. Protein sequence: CASSQAGQGADSPLHF.